The clone carrying this TCR beta chain was counted once. Trimming cost V 3 bases and J 4 bases, with 9 bases left between them. The CDR3 length is 13 residues. Germline CDR1 reads GTSNPN; CDR2 reads SVGIG (reference sequence). The sample is drawn from a study of blood T cell repertoires in COVID-19. Profiled with immunoSEQ multiplex PCR; TCRdb holds only in-frame clones, not every one. The sample has 150,000 to 200,000 clones; around 80% are singletons. The origin of this receptor is a middle-aged man who had recovered from COVID-19. The sequenced sample was PBMCs or T cells enriched from blood (not recorded which). The chain has TRBV30 and TRBJ2-2; possible D gene TRBD1, 5 bases. The CDR3 DNA is TGTGCCTGGAGAGGCAGGGCCACCGGGGAGCTGTTTTTT. Translated: CAWRGRATGELFF.